The next 23 T cell receptor beta chains were all read from a single sample in a study of blood T cell repertoires in COVID-19. Method: immunoSEQ multiplex PCR; TCRdb's copy keeps in-frame clones and lacks some. The table has some 70,000 clones, 65% to 80% seen once; the top ten hold approximately 9.3%. The sequencing input was peripheral blood. Source of these receptors: a woman aged 50 to 60 with acute or convalescent COVID-19.

This clone was observed a few times. This chain joins TRBV7-9 and TRBJ1-2; tentative D call: TRBD1 (6 bases). V was shortened by 2 bases and J by 8 bases, with 15 bases between the two germline ends. CDR1 SEHNR and CDR2 FQNEAQ come from the germline V gene (reference sequence). This CDR3 is built from 14 residues. The chain's CDR3 is CASSLFITGNGYTF. In DNA, the CDR3 is TGTGCCAGCAGCTTATTTATTACAGGGAACGGCTACACCTTC.

The CDR3 coding sequence is TGTGCCATCAGTGGAAGACAGGGTGGCACCGGGGAGCTGTTTTTT. It specifies CAISGRQGGTGELFF. This chain joins TRBV10-3 and TRBJ2-2, with 7 bases lining up with TRBD1. Trimming cost V 4 bases and J 4 bases; bases outside gene matches: 6. This CDR3 comprises 15 residues. Germline CDR1 ENHRY, CDR2 SYGVKD.

In DNA form, the CDR3 reads TGTGCCAGCAGCTCCTCAAACACAGGGGGCTGGAATCAGCCCCAGCATTTT. Its protein is CASSSSNTGGWNQPQHF. This chain joins TRBV7-9 and TRBJ1-5, with TRBD1 matching over 9 bases. The CDR3 runs 17 residues. Germline CDR1 SEHNR, CDR2 FQNEAQ (reference sequence). With 4 bases clipped from V and 4 bases from J, the junction kept 11 bases outside the gene matches.

This clone appeared once. This chain joins TRBV11-2 and TRBJ1-2, with D possibly TRBD1 on 6 matching bases. The germline gives CDR1 SGHAT, CDR2 FQNNGV. The CDR3 contains 14 residues. Trimming cost V 7 bases and J 2 bases, with 14 bases left between them. The DNA for the CDR3 is TGTGCCAGCACCAGGACAGCGCTCAACTATGGCTACACCTTC. Protein sequence: CASTRTALNYGYTF. Looking up the rest from reference TRBV11-2 and TRBJ1-2 gives the full variable domain: EAGVAQSPRYKIIEKRQSVAFWCNPISGHATLYWYQQILGQGPKLLIQFQNNGVVDDSQLPKDRFSAERLKGVDSTLKIQPAKLEDSAVYLCASTRTALNYGYTFGSGTRLTVV.

V is TRBV25-1 and J is TRBJ1-1, with D perhaps matching TRBD1 (6 bases). Germline V gives CDR1 MGHDK, CDR2 SYGVNS. CDR3 length: 15 amino acids. V was shortened by 6 bases and J by 5 bases, with 19 bases between the two germline ends. CDR3 sequence (DNA): TGTGCCAGCAGGGAAACAGGGACCCAGTGGACTGAAGCTTTCTTT. Protein product: CASRETGTQWTEAFF.

CDR3 sequence reads: CAIPGQGYYGYTF. The DNA for the CDR3 is TGTGCCATACCGGGACAGGGATACTATGGCTACACCTTC. The rearrangement links TRBV7-9 to TRBJ1-2; 9 bases align to TRBD1. V lost 10 bases and J lost 3; bases outside the gene matches: 6. The CDR3 consists of 13 residues. Germline CDR1 reads SEHNR; CDR2 reads FQNEAQ (reference sequence).

Only one count was recorded for this clone. J is TRBJ1-5 and V is TRBV9; D not resolved. The CDR3 totals 14 residues. The V and J ends lost 3 bases and 7 bases respectively, with 14 bases between them. Germline-derived CDR1 and CDR2 are SGDLS and YYNGEE. DNA for the CDR3: TGTGCCAGCAGCGAGGGAGGGTCCGGGCAGCCCCAGCATTTT. It yields the protein CASSEGGSGQPQHF.

The chain joins TRBV11-2 to TRBJ1-2, with TRBD1 as a possible D gene (6 bases). This CDR3 contains 14 residues. Germline lookup yields CDR1 SGHAT and CDR2 FQNNGV. The V gene lost 3 bases and the J gene lost 8 bases, with 16 bases spanning the gap. The CDR3 loop reads CASSFEGGGGGYTF. CDR3 coding DNA: TGTGCCAGCAGCTTCGAGGGGGGGGGTGGAGGCTACACCTTC. The full variable domain, in which reference TRBV11-2 and TRBJ1-2 provide the parts outside the CDR3, is EAGVAQSPRYKIIEKRQSVAFWCNPISGHATLYWYQQILGQGPKLLIQFQNNGVVDDSQLPKDRFSAERLKGVDSTLKIQPAKLEDSAVYLCASSFEGGGGGYTFGSGTRLTVV.

In this sample, this clone turned up a few times. The gene calls are TRBV12-5 and TRBJ2-3; tentative D call: TRBD1 (7 bases). The V and J ends lost 4 bases and 2 bases respectively, with 22 bases between them. Germline lookup yields CDR1 LGHNT and CDR2 FRNRAP. The CDR3 contains 18 residues. The CDR3: CASGSPKGASATTDTQYF. As DNA, the CDR3 is TGTGCTAGTGGTTCCCCCAAGGGGGCTAGCGCCACCACAGATACGCAGTATTTT.

The chain joins TRBV19 to TRBJ1-1, with TRBD1 identical over 9 bases. This CDR3 spans 15 amino acids. The germline CDR1 and CDR2 sequences are LNHDA and SQIVND (reference sequence). The ends lost 6 bases at V and 3 bases at J; junction bases unmatched: 8. The CDR3 loop reads CASSRRTGVDTEAFF. CDR3 coding DNA: TGTGCCAGTAGCCGCCGGACAGGGGTGGACACTGAAGCTTTCTTT.

V is TRBV6-2 or TRBV6-3 and J is TRBJ1-2; D may be TRBD1 (5 bases). The V end lost 5 bases, the J end lost 3 bases, and 13 bases lay between the germline ends. The CDR3 runs to 14 residues. Germline CDR1 reads MNHEY; CDR2 reads SVGEGT. The CDR3 region is CASSQQGKDYGYTF. As DNA, the CDR3 is TGTGCCAGCAGTCAGCAGGGAAAGGACTATGGCTACACCTTC.

J is TRBJ2-1 and V is TRBV9, with 13 bases aligning to TRBD2. Germline V gives CDR1 SGDLS, CDR2 YYNGEE. CDR3 length equals 17 residues. Trimming at V came to 3 bases and at J to 8 bases, leaving 11 bases not matched to a gene. CDR3 sequence (DNA): TGTGCCAGCAGCGCCACTAGCGGGGGGGCCACTACGGATGAGCAGTTCTTC. It specifies CASSATSGGATTDEQFF.

The chain is built from TRBV19 and TRBJ1-6; 8 bases agree with TRBD1. The ends lost 3 bases at V and 9 bases at J; junction bases unmatched: 7. The CDR3 spans 15 residues. Germline assignment: CDR1 LNHDA and CDR2 SQIVND (reference sequence). For the CDR3, the DNA is TGTGCCAGTAGTATTGCCGGACAGGGAAGTTCACCCCTCCACTTT. Its translation is CASSIAGQGSSPLHF. Using reference TRBV19 and TRBJ1-6 for the parts outside the CDR3, the full variable domain is DGGITQSPKYLFRKEGQNVTLSCEQNLNHDAMYWYRQDPGQGLRLIYYSQIVNDFQKGDIAEGYSVSREKKESFPLTVTSAQKNPTAFYLCASSIAGQGSSPLHFGNGTRLTVT.

V is TRBV7-3 and J is TRBJ2-1; 7 bases agree with TRBD1. This CDR3 region has 15 residues. Per the germline V gene, CDR1 is SGHTA and CDR2 is FQGTGA. With 0 bases clipped from V and 7 bases from J, the junction kept 6 bases outside the gene matches. The CDR3 nucleotides read TGTGCCAGCAGCTTAACATGGACAGGCTCGAATGAGCAGTTCTTC. Its protein is CASSLTWTGSNEQFF.

This chain joins TRBV19 and TRBJ1-3; D ambiguous. Trimming pared 7 bases from V and 1 base from J, leaving 14 bases between. The CDR3 totals 15 residues. The germline V gene encodes CDR1 LNHDA and CDR2 SQIVND (reference sequence). The CDR3 bases are TGTGCCAGTAAACCCGGGTTAATATCTGGAAACACCATATATTTT. It specifies CASKPGLISGNTIYF. The full variable domain, its missing parts supplied by reference TRBV19 and TRBJ1-3, is DGGITQSPKYLFRKEGQNVTLSCEQNLNHDAMYWYRQDPGQGLRLIYYSQIVNDFQKGDIAEGYSVSREKKESFPLTVTSAQKNPTAFYLCASKPGLISGNTIYFGEGSWLTVV.

The gene calls are TRBV7-2 and TRBJ2-7; weak D call: TRBD1 (6 bases). Per the germline V gene, CDR1 is SGHTA and CDR2 is FQGNSA. V lost 1 base and J lost 10, with 14 bases in between. This CDR3 has 13 amino acids. CDR3 in amino acids: CASSLGSGAPQYF. Written as DNA, the CDR3 is TGTGCCAGCAGCTTAGGTTCAGGGGCTCCTCAGTACTTC.

This clone was detected a few times. The rearrangement joins TRBV5-4 to TRBJ2-1; TRBD2 is a possible D gene (5 bases). There are 15 residues in the CDR3. V was cut by 3 bases and J by 2 bases, with 12 bases left in between. The germline gives CDR1 SGHNT, CDR2 YYREEE (reference sequence). The CDR3 reads CASSWSGNTYNEQFF. CDR3 sequence (DNA): TGTGCCAGCAGCTGGAGCGGCAACACCTACAATGAGCAGTTCTTC.

The chain employs TRBV5-6 and TRBJ2-1; 8 bases align to TRBD1. There are 16 residues in the CDR3. J gave up 1 base and V 2 bases, and 5 bases lay outside the gene matches. Germline lookup yields CDR1 SGHDT and CDR2 YYEEEE. The CDR3 bases are TGTGCCAGCAGCTTAACCCGGGACAGGTCCTACAATGAGCAGTTCTTC. Translating it yields CASSLTRDRSYNEQFF. Combining the CDR3 with reference TRBV5-6 and TRBJ2-1 gives the whole variable domain DAGVTQSPTHLIKTRGQQVTLRCSPKSGHDTVSWYQQALGQGPQFIFQYYEEEERQRGNFPDRFSGHQFPNYSSELNVNALLLGDSALYLCASSLTRDRSYNEQFFGPGTRLTVL.

This clone was found a few times. The genes are TRBV6-5 and TRBJ1-1; no clear D gene. The V end was cut by 5 bases, the J end by 5 bases, with 18 bases between. Germline loops: CDR1 MNHEY, CDR2 SVGAGI. This CDR3 contains 15 residues. The CDR3 loop is CASSKGMSGRTEAFF. CDR3 coding DNA: TGTGCCAGCAGTAAGGGCATGAGTGGGAGGACTGAAGCTTTCTTT.

The DNA for the CDR3 is TGCGCCAGCAGTGAGTCCCCCCCCGCTAGCGGGGGGTACAATGAGCAGTTCTTC. This encodes CASSESPPASGGYNEQFF. V is TRBV10-2 and J is TRBJ2-1, with 11 bases identical to TRBD2. The J segment lost 4 bases and the V segment lost 0 bases, leaving 8 bases of the junction unmatched. The length of the CDR3 is 18 residues. From germline, CDR1 is WSHSY and CDR2 SAAADI.

V is TRBV11-2 and J is TRBJ2-1; D is perhaps TRBD1 (6 bases). Trimming removed 2 bases at V and 10 bases at J, with 18 bases between. CDR1 and CDR2 (germline): SGHAT, FQNNGV. CDR3 size: 15 residues. Written as DNA, the CDR3 is TGTGCCAGCAGCTTATTTACCACACAGGGTCGCGAGCAGTTCTTC. This gives the protein CASSLFTTQGREQFF.

The chain is built from TRBV2 and TRBJ1-2, with a possible D match to TRBD1 (5 bases). Germline V gene lookup returns CDR1 SNHLY and CDR2 FYNNEI. The germline V and J ends were trimmed by 6 bases and 10 bases, with 18 bases remaining between them. This CDR3 region has 13 residues. CDR3 sequence (DNA): TGTGCCAGCAGGACCCGGGCCGGGACTGCCTACACCTTC. As protein: CASRTRAGTAYTF.

The rearrangement links TRBV2 to TRBJ2-7, with TRBD1 as a possible D gene (6 bases). V lost 4 bases, J lost 7 bases, and 14 bases lay in between. This CDR3 is built from 13 residues. The germline CDR1 and CDR2 sequences are SNHLY and FYNNEI. Here the CDR3 DNA reads TGTGCCAGCAGTGCCCAGGGGCTTGGGGAGCAGTACTTC. It is translated as CASSAQGLGEQYF.